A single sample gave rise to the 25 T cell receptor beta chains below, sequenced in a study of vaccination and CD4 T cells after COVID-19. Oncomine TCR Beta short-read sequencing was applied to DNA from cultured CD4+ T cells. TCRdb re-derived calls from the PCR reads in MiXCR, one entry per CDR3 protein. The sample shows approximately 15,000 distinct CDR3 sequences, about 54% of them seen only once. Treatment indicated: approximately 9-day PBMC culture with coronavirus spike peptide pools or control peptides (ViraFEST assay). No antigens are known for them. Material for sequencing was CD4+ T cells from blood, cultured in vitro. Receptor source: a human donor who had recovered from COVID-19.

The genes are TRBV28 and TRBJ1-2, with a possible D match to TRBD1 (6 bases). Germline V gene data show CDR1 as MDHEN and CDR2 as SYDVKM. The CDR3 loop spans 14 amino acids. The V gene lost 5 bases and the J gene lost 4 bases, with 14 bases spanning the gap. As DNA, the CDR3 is TGTGCCAGCAGTAGCAGGGGCCCCCCCTATGGCTACACCTTC. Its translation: CASSSRGPPYGYTF.

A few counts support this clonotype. CDR3 nucleotide sequence: TGTGCCATCAGTGAGGACCGAGGGGGGCGGCAGCCCCAGCATTTT. Residues: CAISEDRGGRQPQHF. The chain links TRBV10-3 to TRBJ1-5; D perhaps matches TRBD1 (6 bases). Germline lookup yields CDR1 ENHRY and CDR2 SYGVKD. The V gene lost 2 bases and the J gene lost 7 bases, with 15 bases spanning the gap. CDR3 size: 15 residues.

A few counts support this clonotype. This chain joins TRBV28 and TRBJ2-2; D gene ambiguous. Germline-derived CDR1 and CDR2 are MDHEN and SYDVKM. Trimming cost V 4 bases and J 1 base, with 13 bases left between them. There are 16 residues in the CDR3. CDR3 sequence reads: CASSSRAVLNTGELFF. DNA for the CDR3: TGTGCCAGCAGTTCCCGGGCCGTACTGAACACCGGGGAGCTGTTTTTT.

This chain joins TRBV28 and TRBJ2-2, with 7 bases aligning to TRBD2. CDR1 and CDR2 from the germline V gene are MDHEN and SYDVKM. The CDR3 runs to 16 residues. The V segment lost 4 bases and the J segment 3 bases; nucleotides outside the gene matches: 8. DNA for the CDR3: TGTGCCAGCAGTTCCTCCGGGACTACCGACACCGGGGAGCTGTTTTTT. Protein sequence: CASSSSGTTDTGELFF.

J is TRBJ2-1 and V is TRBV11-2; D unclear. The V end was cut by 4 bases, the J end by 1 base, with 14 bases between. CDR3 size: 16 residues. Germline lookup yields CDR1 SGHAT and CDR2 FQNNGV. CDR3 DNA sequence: TGTGCCAGCAGCTACCGAACCGACAAGTCCTACAATGAGCAGTTCTTC. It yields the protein CASSYRTDKSYNEQFF.

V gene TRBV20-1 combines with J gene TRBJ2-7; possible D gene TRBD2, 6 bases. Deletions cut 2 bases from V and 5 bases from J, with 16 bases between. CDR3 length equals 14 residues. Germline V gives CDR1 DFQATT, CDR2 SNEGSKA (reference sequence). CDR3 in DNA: TGCAGTGCTAGAAAGGGTCGGGGAGGAGACGAGCAGTACTTC. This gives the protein CSARKGRGGDEQYF.

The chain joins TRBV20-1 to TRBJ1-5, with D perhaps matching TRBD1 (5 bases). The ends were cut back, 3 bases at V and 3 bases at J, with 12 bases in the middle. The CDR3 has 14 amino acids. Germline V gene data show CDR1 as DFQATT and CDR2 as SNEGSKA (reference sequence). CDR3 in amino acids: CSASRGGDNQPQHF. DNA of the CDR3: TGCAGTGCTAGTAGGGGCGGCGACAATCAGCCCCAGCATTTT.

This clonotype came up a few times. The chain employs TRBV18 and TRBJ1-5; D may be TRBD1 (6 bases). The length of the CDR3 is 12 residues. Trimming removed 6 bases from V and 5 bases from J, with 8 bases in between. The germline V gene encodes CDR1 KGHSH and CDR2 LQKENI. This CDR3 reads CASSDRYQPQHF. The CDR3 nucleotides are TGTGCCAGCTCGGACAGATATCAGCCCCAGCATTTT.

The CDR3 reads CASSLRELQFF. In DNA form, the CDR3 reads TGTGCCAGCAGCTTACGTGAACTCCAGTTCTTC. The gene calls are TRBV7-2 and TRBJ2-1; D gene unclear. Germline CDR1 reads SGHTA; CDR2 reads FQGNSA. The CDR3 contains 11 residues. V was cut by 2 bases and J by 13 bases, with 9 bases left in between.

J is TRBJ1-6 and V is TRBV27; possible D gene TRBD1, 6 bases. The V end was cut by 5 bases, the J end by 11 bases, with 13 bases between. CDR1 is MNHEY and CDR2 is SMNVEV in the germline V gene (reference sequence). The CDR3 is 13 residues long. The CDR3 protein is CASSLGGRPPLHF. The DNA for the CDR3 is TGTGCCAGCAGTCTCGGGGGGCGACCACCCCTCCACTTT.

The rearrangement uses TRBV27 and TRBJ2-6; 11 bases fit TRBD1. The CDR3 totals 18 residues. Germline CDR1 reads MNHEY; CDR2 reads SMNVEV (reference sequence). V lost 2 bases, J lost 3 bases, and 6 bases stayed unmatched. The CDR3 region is CASSLRGTGGDGANVLTF. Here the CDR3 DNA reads TGTGCCAGCAGTTTAAGGGGGACAGGGGGTGATGGGGCCAACGTCCTGACTTTC.

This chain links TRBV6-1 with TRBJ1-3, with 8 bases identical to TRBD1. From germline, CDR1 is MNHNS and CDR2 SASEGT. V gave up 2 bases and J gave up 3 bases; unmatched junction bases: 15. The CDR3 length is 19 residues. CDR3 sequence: CASSEQGGSAGGYGNTIYF. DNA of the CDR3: TGTGCCAGCAGTGAACAGGGCGGAAGTGCAGGGGGCTATGGAAACACCATATATTTT.

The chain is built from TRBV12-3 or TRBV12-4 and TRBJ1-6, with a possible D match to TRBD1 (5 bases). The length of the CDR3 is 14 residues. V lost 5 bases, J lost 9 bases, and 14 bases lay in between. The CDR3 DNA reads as TGTGCCAGCAGTCTTCAGCAGGGTGGTTCACCCCTCCACTTT. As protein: CASSLQQGGSPLHF.

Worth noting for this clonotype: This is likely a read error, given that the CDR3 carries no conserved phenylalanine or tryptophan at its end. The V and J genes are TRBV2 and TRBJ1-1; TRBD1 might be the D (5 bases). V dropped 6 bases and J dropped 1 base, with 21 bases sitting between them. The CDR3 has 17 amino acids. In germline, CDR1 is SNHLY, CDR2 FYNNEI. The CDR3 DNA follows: TGTGCCAGCAGACCGGGACGTTCTCCTGGGCCGAACACTGAAGCTTTCTTG. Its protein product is CASRPGRSPGPNTEAFL.

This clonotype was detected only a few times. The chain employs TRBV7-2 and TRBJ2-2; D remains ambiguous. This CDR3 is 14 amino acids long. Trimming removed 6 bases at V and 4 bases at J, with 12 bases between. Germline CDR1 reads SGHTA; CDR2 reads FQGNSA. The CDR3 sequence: CASRYKVGTGELFF. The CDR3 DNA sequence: TGTGCCAGCAGGTACAAGGTCGGCACCGGGGAGCTGTTTTTT. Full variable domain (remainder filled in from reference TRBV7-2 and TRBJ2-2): GAGVSQSPSNKVTEKGKDVELRCDPISGHTALYWYRQSLGQGLEFLIYFQGNSAPDKSGLPSDRFSAERTGGSVSTLTIQRTQQEDSAVYLCASRYKVGTGELFFGEGSRLTVL.

The DNA for the CDR3 is TGCGCCAGCAGCGACGGGACAGGGGGGAGCACAGATACGCAGTATTTT. This sequence encodes CASSDGTGGSTDTQYF. The rearrangement joins TRBV5-1 to TRBJ2-3, with 11 bases identical to TRBD1. The CDR3 is made up of 16 amino acids. Per germline, CDR1 SGHRS and CDR2 YFSETQ. V shed 4 bases, J shed 0 bases, and the junction held 4 bases outside the gene matches.

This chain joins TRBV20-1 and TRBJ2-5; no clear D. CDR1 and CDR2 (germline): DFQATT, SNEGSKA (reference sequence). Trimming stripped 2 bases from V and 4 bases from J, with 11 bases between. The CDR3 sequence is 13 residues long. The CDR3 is CSARFGSGETQYF. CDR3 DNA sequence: TGCAGTGCTAGATTTGGCTCCGGAGAGACCCAGTACTTC.

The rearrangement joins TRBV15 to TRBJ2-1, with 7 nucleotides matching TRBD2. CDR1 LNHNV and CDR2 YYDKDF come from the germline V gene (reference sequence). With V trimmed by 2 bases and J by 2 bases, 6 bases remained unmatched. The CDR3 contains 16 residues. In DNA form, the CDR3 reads TGTGCCACCAGCAGAAAAAGCGGGACCACCTACAATGAGCAGTTCTTC. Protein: CATSRKSGTTYNEQFF.

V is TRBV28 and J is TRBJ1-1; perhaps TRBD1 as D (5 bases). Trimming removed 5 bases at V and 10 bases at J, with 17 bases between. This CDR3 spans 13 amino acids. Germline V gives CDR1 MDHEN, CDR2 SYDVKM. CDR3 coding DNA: TGTGCCAGCAGTGACACTCTGGGGGGGGGAGCTTTCTTT. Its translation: CASSDTLGGGAFF.

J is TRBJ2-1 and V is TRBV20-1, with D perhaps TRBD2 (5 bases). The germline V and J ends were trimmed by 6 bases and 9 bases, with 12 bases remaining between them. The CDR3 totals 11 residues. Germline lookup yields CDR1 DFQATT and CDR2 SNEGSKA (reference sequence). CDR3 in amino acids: CSAFTRVEQFF. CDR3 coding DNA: TGCAGTGCCTTTACTAGGGTTGAGCAGTTCTTC.

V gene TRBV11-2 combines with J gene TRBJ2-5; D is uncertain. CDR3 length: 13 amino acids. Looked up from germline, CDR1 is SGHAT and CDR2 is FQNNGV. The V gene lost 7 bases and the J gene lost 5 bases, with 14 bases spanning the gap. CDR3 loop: CASTFTTRETQYF. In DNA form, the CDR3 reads TGTGCCAGCACCTTTACGACCCGGGAGACCCAGTACTTC.

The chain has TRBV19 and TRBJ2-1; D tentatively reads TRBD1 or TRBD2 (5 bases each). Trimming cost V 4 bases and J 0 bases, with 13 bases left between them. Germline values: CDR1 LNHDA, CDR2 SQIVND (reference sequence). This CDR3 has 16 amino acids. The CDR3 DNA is TGTGCCAGTAGTACCAGGGACCGGAGCTCCTACAATGAGCAGTTCTTC. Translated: CASSTRDRSSYNEQFF. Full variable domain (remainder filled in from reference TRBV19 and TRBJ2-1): DGGITQSPKYLFRKEGQNVTLSCEQNLNHDAMYWYRQDPGQGLRLIYYSQIVNDFQKGDIAEGYSVSREKKESFPLTVTSAQKNPTAFYLCASSTRDRSSYNEQFFGPGTRLTVL.

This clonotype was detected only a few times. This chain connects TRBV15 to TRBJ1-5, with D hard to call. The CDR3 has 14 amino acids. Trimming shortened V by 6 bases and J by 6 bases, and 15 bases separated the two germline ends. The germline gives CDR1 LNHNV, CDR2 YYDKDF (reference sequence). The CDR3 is CATSHATSAQPQHF. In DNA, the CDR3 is TGTGCCACCAGTCACGCCACGTCCGCTCAGCCCCAGCATTTT.

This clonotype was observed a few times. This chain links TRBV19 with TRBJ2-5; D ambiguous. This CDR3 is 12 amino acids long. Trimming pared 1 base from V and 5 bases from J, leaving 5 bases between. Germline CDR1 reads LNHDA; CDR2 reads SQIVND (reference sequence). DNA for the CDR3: TGTGCCAGTAGTATAGCCGGCGAGACCCAGTACTTC. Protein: CASSIAGETQYF.

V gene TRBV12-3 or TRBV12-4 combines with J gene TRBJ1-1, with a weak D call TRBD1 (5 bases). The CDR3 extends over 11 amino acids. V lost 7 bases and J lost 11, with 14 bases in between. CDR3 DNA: TGTGCCAGCAAGGCGAGACAGTCGGCTTTCTTT. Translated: CASKARQSAFF.